What follows are 11 T cell receptor beta chains derived from one specimen sequenced in a study of blood T cell repertoires in COVID-19 (dated by TCRdb to 2020 to 2022). The protocol used for the library was the immunoSEQ multiplex PCR assay. The table comes from immuneACCESS by way of TCRdb, which keeps in-frame sequences with V and J called. Part of the clones is missing from these tables; in studies checked, under half for an unresolved V gene and the rest for unknown reasons. The sample table contains tens of thousands of clones; only one count was recorded for approximately 88% of them. In total, the top ten clones hold roughly 5% of the sample. Material: peripheral blood. These receptors all come from a man between 60 and 75 years old with COVID-19, enrolled during active disease.

This clone appeared once. CDR3 nucleotides: TGCGCCAGCAGTAGGACACGATCCTACGAGCAGTACTTC. Amino acid sequence: CASSRTRSYEQYF. The chain employs TRBV10-1 and TRBJ2-7, with D possibly matching TRBD1 (5 bases). V was pared by 5 bases and J by 1 base, with 9 bases between. This CDR3 region has 13 residues. Germline values: CDR1 WNHNN, CDR2 SYGVQD (reference sequence).

The J gene is TRBJ2-3, the V gene TRBV16, with D possibly being TRBD2 (5 bases). Germline V lookup: CDR1 KGHSY, CDR2 FQNENV. V dropped 0 bases and J dropped 6 bases, with 13 bases sitting between them. The CDR3 totals 15 residues. The CDR3 loop reads CASSQSGGVQDTQYF. The CDR3 region has the DNA TGTGCCAGCAGCCAATCTGGAGGAGTTCAGGATACGCAGTATTTT.

J is TRBJ2-1 and V is TRBV5-4; 9 positions agree with TRBD1. V gave up 2 bases and J gave up 3 bases; unmatched junction bases: 3. The CDR3 spans 15 residues. Germline V lookup: CDR1 SGHNT, CDR2 YYREEE (reference sequence). CDR3 coding DNA: TGTGCCAGCAGCTTTAGGGACAGGGACTACAATGAGCAGTTCTTC. It translates to CASSFRDRDYNEQFF.

J is TRBJ1-1 and V is TRBV28; D is unresolved. The germline CDR1 and CDR2 sequences are MDHEN and SYDVKM. The CDR3 has 15 residues. Trimming left V 8 bases short and J 4 bases short, with 20 bases between. Here the CDR3 DNA reads TGTGCCAGCTGGTCTGGGAGGGCAGGAGGCACTGAAGCTTTCTTT. Translation: CASWSGRAGGTEAFF.

The rearrangement links TRBV3-1 (or the pseudogene TRBV3-2) to TRBJ1-3; D perhaps matches TRBD1 (6 bases). The CDR3 is 14 amino acids. Trimming left V 4 bases short and J 4 bases short, with 11 bases between. The germline gives CDR1 LGHDT, CDR2 YNNKEL (reference sequence). CDR3 in DNA: TGTGCCAGCAGCCGTTCAGGGGTGGGAAACACCATATATTTT. Translation gives CASSRSGVGNTIYF.

The chain has TRBV9 and TRBJ2-7, with 10 bases identical to TRBD2. The V segment lost 0 bases and the J segment 5 bases; nucleotides outside the gene matches: 2. This CDR3 spans 14 amino acids. The V gene's germline CDR1 is SGDLS and CDR2 YYNGEE. CDR3 protein: CASSVDTSGNEQYF. In DNA form, the CDR3 reads TGTGCCAGCAGCGTAGACACTAGCGGGAACGAGCAGTACTTC.

The chain carries TRBV4-1 and TRBJ2-1; tentative D call: TRBD2 (8 bases). The CDR3 is 17 residues long. CDR1 is MGHRA and CDR2 is YSYEKL in the germline V gene. Trimming removed 0 bases at V and 6 bases at J, with 18 bases between. The CDR3, as DNA: TGCGCCAGCAGCCAAGATACGGGAGGGGGCAGAGTCAATGAGCAGTTCTTC. Its protein is CASSQDTGGGRVNEQFF.

The chain uses TRBV5-8 and TRBJ1-5; 9 nucleotides line up with TRBD1. Looked up from germline, CDR1 is SGHTS and CDR2 is YDEGEE. The CDR3 consists of 17 residues. V dropped 4 bases and J dropped 2; count of bases not matched to a gene: 10. CDR3 in DNA: TGTGCCAGCAGCCCTCCGTGGGACAGGGACGGCAATCAGCCCCAGCATTTT. Protein sequence: CASSPPWDRDGNQPQHF.

The chain couples TRBV30 to TRBJ1-2, with D perhaps TRBD1 (5 bases). Germline V gene data show CDR1 as GTSNPN and CDR2 as SVGIG (reference sequence). Trimming left V 0 bases short and J 8 bases short, with 22 bases between. The CDR3 loop spans 16 amino acids. The CDR3 loop is CAWSVLRAGPRSGYTF. The CDR3, as DNA: TGTGCCTGGAGTGTACTTAGGGCAGGGCCCAGGAGCGGCTACACCTTC.

The V gene is TRBV7-9, the J gene TRBJ1-2; D not certain. From germline, CDR1 is SEHNR and CDR2 FQNEAQ (reference sequence). The CDR3 runs 14 residues. Deletions cut 5 bases from V and 4 bases from J, with 14 bases between. The CDR3 region is CASSRPGPRYGYTF. CDR3 bases: TGTGCCAGCAGCCGGCCAGGCCCCCGCTATGGCTACACCTTC.

The chain carries TRBV18 and TRBJ2-3, with 12 bases matching TRBD2. Germline-derived CDR1 and CDR2 are KGHSH and LQKENI. The CDR3 consists of 17 residues. V was pared by 4 bases and J by 0 bases, with 5 bases of the junction left unmatched. The CDR3 sequence is CASSLGGTSGSTDTQYF. Written as DNA, the CDR3 is TGTGCCAGCTCACTCGGCGGGACTAGCGGGAGCACAGATACGCAGTATTTT. Using reference TRBV18 and TRBJ2-3 for the parts outside the CDR3, the full variable domain is NAGVMQNPRHLVRRRGQEARLRCSPMKGHSHVYWYRQLPEEGLKFMVYLQKENIIDESGMPKERFSAEFPKEGPSILRIQQVVRGDSAAYFCASSLGGTSGSTDTQYFGPGTRLTVL.